The 6 T cell receptor beta chains below come from one sample, sequenced in a study of CD8 T cells in Susac syndrome. Random hexamers were used to reverse transcribe an amount of 0.5 to 1 ug RNA. TCRdb independently ran MiXCR on the immunoSEQ multiplex PCR reads; one entry per CDR3 protein. Among under 550,000 distinct CDR3 sequences, 85% were seen once, and the ten largest hold approximately 0.12%. What was sequenced was CD8+ T cells from PBMCs. The receptor set was obtained from a human donor with multiple sclerosis.

There are a few counts of this clonotype. The rearrangement joins TRBV6-5 to TRBJ2-7, with 8 positions matching TRBD1. Germline assignment: CDR1 MNHEY and CDR2 SVGAGI. CDR3 length equals 13 residues. After removal of 5 bases from V and 1 base from J, the junction contained 1 base not matched to a gene. The CDR3 loop reads CASSHRGSYEQYF. The CDR3, as DNA: TGTGCCAGCAGTCACAGGGGGTCCTACGAGCAGTACTTC.

The V and J genes are TRBV7-7 and TRBJ2-5, with 10 bases identical to TRBD1. Germline values: CDR1 SSHAT, CDR2 FNYEAQ (reference sequence). This CDR3 spans 15 amino acids. The junction had 9 bases not matched to a gene; V was cut back by 6 bases and J by 5 bases. This chain's CDR3 is CASSPDRGHAETQYF. In DNA, the CDR3 is TGTGCCAGCAGTCCCGACAGGGGGCATGCGGAGACCCAGTACTTC.

DNA of the CDR3: TGTGCCAGCAGCCCCCCAACTGGACAGGGAGGCGAGCAGTACTTC. As protein: CASSPPTGQGGEQYF. The chain links TRBV7-9 to TRBJ2-7; 8 positions match TRBD1. The germline CDR1 and CDR2 sequences are SEHNR and FQNEAQ (reference sequence). V was pared by 5 bases and J by 6 bases, with 12 bases of the junction left unmatched. The CDR3 has 15 residues. The full variable domain, in which reference TRBV7-9 and TRBJ2-7 provide the parts outside the CDR3, is DTGVSQNPRHKITKRGQNVTFRCDPISEHNRLYWYRQTLGQGPEFLTYFQNEAQLEKSRLLSDRFSAERPKGSFSTLEIQRTEQGDSAMYLCASSPPTGQGGEQYFGPGTRLTVT.

As regards this clonotype: The junction does not match germline at one end; this may be a read error. The chain carries TRBV30 and TRBJ1-1; D is unclear. This CDR3 has 13 amino acids. Germline assignment: CDR1 GTSNPN and CDR2 SVGIG (reference sequence). Here the CDR3 DNA reads TGTGCCTGGAGTGTAGACGAGAACACTGAAGTTTTCTTT. Translation gives CAWSVDENTEVFF.

The chain combines TRBV2 with TRBJ2-3; 9 bases align to TRBD2. The germline V gene has CDR1 SNHLY and CDR2 FYNNEI. This CDR3 comprises 15 residues. The J segment lost 7 bases and the V segment lost 3 bases, leaving 8 bases of the junction unmatched. Here the CDR3 DNA reads TGTGCCAGCAGTGATACGGCGGGAGGGCCGTATACGCAGTATTTT. Translation: CASSDTAGGPYTQYF.

The chain employs TRBV4-1 and TRBJ2-7, with D perhaps given as TRBD1 or TRBD2 (5 bases each). From germline, CDR1 is MGHRA and CDR2 YSYEKL. The CDR3 extends over 16 amino acids. V was cut by 3 bases and J by 1 base, with 16 bases left in between. In DNA, the CDR3 is TGCGCCAGCAGCCAGCGCGCCGGGACGGCTTCCTACGAGCAGTACTTC. It yields the protein CASSQRAGTASYEQYF.